A single TCR beta chain is shown here with its context. Sequenced by immunoSEQ multiplex PCR; TCRdb stores in-frame clones only, minus some. Of more than 65,000 clones listed, more than 85% are singletons. The sample belongs to a study of T cell changes during pregnancy in multiple sclerosis. V lost 10 bases and J lost 6, with 12 bases in between. The germline CDR1 and CDR2 sequences are MNHNS and SASEGT. The CDR3 is 11 amino acids. The V and J genes are TRBV6-1 and TRBJ1-2; D may be TRBD1 (6 bases). The sample was peripheral blood, taken in the first trimester of pregnancy. This TCR came from a female donor with multiple sclerosis, enrolled in a pregnancy study. The CDR3 nucleotides read TGTGCCACAGGGGCAGGGCATGGCTACACCTTC. It specifies CATGAGHGYTF.